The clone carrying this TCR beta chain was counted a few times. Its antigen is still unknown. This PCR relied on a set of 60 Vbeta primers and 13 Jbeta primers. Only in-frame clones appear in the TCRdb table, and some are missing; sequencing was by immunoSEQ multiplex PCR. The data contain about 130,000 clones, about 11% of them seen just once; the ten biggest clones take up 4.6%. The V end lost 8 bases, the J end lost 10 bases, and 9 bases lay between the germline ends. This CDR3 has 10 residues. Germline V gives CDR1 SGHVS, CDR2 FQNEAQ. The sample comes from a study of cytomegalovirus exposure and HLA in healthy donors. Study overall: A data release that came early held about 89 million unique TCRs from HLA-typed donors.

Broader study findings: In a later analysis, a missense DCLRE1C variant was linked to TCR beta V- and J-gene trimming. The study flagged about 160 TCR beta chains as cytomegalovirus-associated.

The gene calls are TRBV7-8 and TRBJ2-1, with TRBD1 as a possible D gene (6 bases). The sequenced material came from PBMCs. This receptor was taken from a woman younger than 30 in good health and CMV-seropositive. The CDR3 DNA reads TGTGCCAGCGGGGGCCGCGAGCAGTTCTTC. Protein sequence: CASGGREQFF.